Following are 23 T cell receptor beta chains from one sample sequenced in a study of control samples from healthy donors and cancer patients. Profiled with immunoSEQ multiplex PCR; TCRdb holds only in-frame clones, not every one. The repertoire has 150,000 or so clones, roughly 92% of them found once; the top ten carry 0.68%. The source material was blood. These receptors originate from a woman aged 25 to 39 in good health.

The gene calls are TRBV14 and TRBJ2-7; the D is unclear. V was clipped by 4 bases and J by 0 bases, with 7 bases between them. The CDR3 runs 13 residues. Per germline, CDR1 SGHDN and CDR2 FVKESK. CDR3 sequence reads: CASSPYSSYEQYF. The CDR3 region has the DNA TGTGCCAGCAGCCCATACAGCTCCTACGAGCAGTACTTC. The whole variable domain, remainder taken from reference TRBV14 and TRBJ2-7, is EAGVTQFPSHSVIEKGQTVTLRCDPISGHDNLYWYRRVMGKEIKFLLHFVKESKQDESGMPNNRFLAERTGGTYSTLKVQPAELEDSGVYFCASSPYSSYEQYFGPGTRLTVT.

The chain employs TRBV5-1 and TRBJ1-3; D is ambiguous. The CDR3 contains 15 residues. V lost 4 bases, J lost 0 bases, and 11 bases lay in between. Germline V gene lookup returns CDR1 SGHRS and CDR2 YFSETQ. The CDR3 region has the DNA TGCGCCAGCAGCCTGGACGGGAGCTCTGGAAACACCATATATTTT. Its protein product is CASSLDGSSGNTIYF.

The rearrangement uses TRBV29-1 and TRBJ2-5, with D possibly TRBD2 on 5 matching bases. The CDR3 runs to 15 residues. CDR1 and CDR2 from the germline V gene are SQVTM and ANQGSEA. V was clipped by 1 base and J by 5 bases, with 17 bases between them. Here the CDR3 reads CSVEGTEKDWETQYF. In nucleotides, the CDR3 is TGCAGCGTTGAAGGAACCGAGAAGGACTGGGAGACCCAGTACTTC.

The chain carries TRBV18 and TRBJ1-4; D is unclear. From germline, CDR1 is KGHSH and CDR2 LQKENI. Trimming removed 8 bases at V and 1 base at J, with 8 bases between. This CDR3 is built from 13 residues. The CDR3 bases are TGTGCCAGCCTAGAAGGAACTAATGAAAAACTGTTTTTT. Translating it yields CASLEGTNEKLFF. The full variable domain, with the rest looked up from reference TRBV18 and TRBJ1-4, is NAGVMQNPRHLVRRRGQEARLRCSPMKGHSHVYWYRQLPEEGLKFMVYLQKENIIDESGMPKERFSAEFPKEGPSILRIQQVVRGDSAAYFCASLEGTNEKLFFGSGTQLSVL.

V usage is TRBV6-5 and J usage is TRBJ1-6, with D unresolved. The germline V and J ends were trimmed by 9 bases and 4 bases, with 16 bases remaining between them. The CDR3 covers 15 residues. Germline CDR1 and CDR2: MNHEY and SVGAGI. The CDR3 DNA follows: TGTGCCAGTAGGTTCGGGGAGCTTTATAATTCACCCCTCCACTTT. Amino acid sequence: CASRFGELYNSPLHF.

The chain links TRBV7-9 to TRBJ2-1, with D perhaps given as TRBD1 or TRBD2 (5 bases each). Germline lookup yields CDR1 SEHNR and CDR2 FQNEAQ (reference sequence). This CDR3 is 13 amino acids long. V was clipped by 1 base and J by 14 bases, with 15 bases between them. DNA of the CDR3: TGTGCCAGCAGCTTAGTCGTCTGGGACGGCGAGTTCTTC. This encodes CASSLVVWDGEFF.

V is TRBV27 and J is TRBJ2-7, with TRBD1 as a possible D gene (6 bases). The germline gives CDR1 MNHEY, CDR2 SMNVEV (reference sequence). CDR3 length: 17 amino acids. The germline V and J ends were trimmed by 6 bases and 4 bases, with 25 bases remaining between them. Written as DNA, the CDR3 is TGTGCCAGCAGCCGGGACAACCCCCGCCAGACCCTATACGAGCAGTACTTC. It translates to CASSRDNPRQTLYEQYF.

The chain combines TRBV29-1 with TRBJ1-1, with 8 bases matching TRBD1. The germline gives CDR1 SQVTM, CDR2 ANQGSEA. There are 14 residues in the CDR3. V was clipped by 7 bases and J by 3 bases; unmatched bases: 10. The CDR3 reads CSARQQGGDTEAFF. CDR3 bases: TGCAGCGCCCGCCAACAGGGGGGGGACACTGAAGCTTTCTTT.

This chain links TRBV2 with TRBJ1-5; TRBD1 agrees at 9 bases. In germline, CDR1 is SNHLY, CDR2 FYNNEI. J was trimmed by 4 bases and V by 7 bases; bases with no gene match: 2. The CDR3 covers 13 residues. In nucleotides, the CDR3 is TGTGCCAGCAAAGGACAGGGGAATCAGCCCCAGCATTTT. This gives the protein CASKGQGNQPQHF.

This clone was detected only a few times. The chain is built from TRBV6-2 or TRBV6-3 and TRBJ2-7; D call uncertain. Deletions cut 6 bases from V and 4 bases from J, with 16 bases between. CDR1 is MNHEY and CDR2 is SVGEGT in the germline V gene. CDR3 length: 14 residues. CDR3 nucleotide sequence: TGTGCCAGCAGCCCTGGCGCCTGGGGTTACGAGCAGTACTTC. It codes for CASSPGAWGYEQYF.

The chain links TRBV7-9 to TRBJ1-2; the D is unclear. Germline CDR1 SEHNR, CDR2 FQNEAQ (reference sequence). With 1 base removed from V and 6 bases from J, the gap between germline ends came to 12 bases. The CDR3 covers 14 residues. This CDR3 reads CASSLESASHGYTF. For the CDR3, the DNA is TGTGCCAGCAGCTTAGAGTCAGCGTCTCATGGCTACACCTTC.

V usage is TRBV3-1 (or the pseudogene TRBV3-2) and J usage is TRBJ2-6, with 9 bases matching TRBD1. V was pared by 0 bases and J by 4 bases, with 10 bases of the junction left unmatched. Germline lookup yields CDR1 LGHDT and CDR2 YNNKEL (reference sequence). The CDR3 extends over 19 amino acids. The CDR3 loop reads CASSQDLWTGVAGANVLTF. The CDR3 DNA reads as TGTGCCAGCAGCCAAGATCTTTGGACAGGGGTCGCCGGGGCCAACGTCCTGACTTTC.

The table lists this clone with a few counts. This chain uses TRBV19 with TRBJ2-6; 9 bases match TRBD1. In germline, CDR1 is LNHDA, CDR2 SQIVND (reference sequence). The CDR3 consists of 17 residues. The V segment lost 5 bases and the J segment 0 bases; nucleotides outside the gene matches: 5. In DNA, the CDR3 is TGTGCCAGTAGTGTTGGGACAGGGCCCTCTGGGGCCAACGTCCTGACTTTC. Translating gives CASSVGTGPSGANVLTF.

The chain recombines TRBV7-8 with TRBJ1-5; D may be TRBD1 (6 bases). Germline-derived CDR1 and CDR2 are SGHVS and FQNEAQ. There are 15 residues in the CDR3. Between the trimmed V and J ends, which lost 1 base and 3 bases, there was a span of 10 bases. This chain's CDR3 is CASSLEGGHNQPQHF. The CDR3 coding sequence is TGTGCCAGCAGCTTAGAGGGGGGGCACAATCAGCCCCAGCATTTT.

The rearrangement links TRBV20-1 to TRBJ1-3, with a weak D call TRBD1 (5 bases). CDR1 and CDR2 (germline): DFQATT, SNEGSKA (reference sequence). The CDR3 totals 13 residues. Trimming pared 3 bases from V and 6 bases from J, leaving 12 bases between. CDR3 residues: CSASWQGENTIYF. The DNA for the CDR3 is TGCAGTGCTAGTTGGCAGGGAGAAAACACCATATATTTT.

The chain has TRBV6-5 and TRBJ2-2; tentative D call: TRBD1 (6 bases). Trimming took off 11 bases at V and 4 bases at J, with 17 bases between the two ends. CDR1 is MNHEY, CDR2 SVGAGI, per germline. The CDR3 runs to 14 residues. CDR3 in DNA: TGTGCCGTGACAGGAATGATGAGCACCGGGGAGCTGTTTTTT. Translating gives CAVTGMMSTGELFF.

The CDR3 protein is CASRGFVGSPLHF. CDR3 DNA sequence: TGTGCCAGCCGGGGTTTTGTCGGTTCACCCCTCCACTTT. The rearrangement uses TRBV28 and TRBJ1-6; D call uncertain. Looked up from germline, CDR1 is MDHEN and CDR2 is SYDVKM. V gave up 8 bases and J gave up 9 bases, with 14 bases separating them. CDR3 size: 13 residues.

The rearrangement joins TRBV4-1 to TRBJ2-2; tentatively, D is TRBD2 (5 bases). This CDR3 has 19 amino acids. The germline V gene encodes CDR1 MGHRA and CDR2 YSYEKL. V lost 1 base and J lost 3, with 21 bases in between. CDR3 loop: CASSQVQGRTRPDTGELFF. In DNA, the CDR3 is TGCGCCAGCAGCCAAGTACAAGGTCGAACTAGACCGGACACCGGGGAGCTGTTTTTT.

The rearrangement links TRBV4-3 to TRBJ2-3, with 12 bases that match TRBD2. Trimming took 1 base from V and 2 from J; bases not matched to a gene: 1. There are 16 residues in the CDR3. Germline V gene sequence: CDR1 LGHNA, CDR2 YSLEER. For the CDR3, the DNA is TGCGCCAGCAGCCAAGGGACTAGCGGGGCCACAGATACGCAGTATTTT. Translated, it gives CASSQGTSGATDTQYF.

V gene TRBV24-1 combines with J gene TRBJ1-5; 7 nucleotides align to TRBD1. The CDR3 is 20 amino acids. Germline assignment: CDR1 KGHDR and CDR2 SFDVKD. V was clipped by 4 bases and J by 0 bases; unmatched bases: 17. The CDR3 region is CATSDRSARQGRVSNQPQHF. The CDR3, as DNA: TGTGCCACCAGTGACCGTAGTGCCCGACAGGGTAGAGTTAGCAATCAGCCCCAGCATTTT.

The V and J genes are TRBV5-1 and TRBJ2-5; 9 nucleotides match TRBD1. Trimming took 0 bases from V and 2 from J; bases not matched to a gene: 5. This CDR3 is built from 16 residues. Germline V gives CDR1 SGHRS, CDR2 YFSETQ. CDR3 nucleotide sequence: TGCGCCAGCAGCTTGGTTTGGGACAGGGATCAAGAGACCCAGTACTTC. This translates into CASSLVWDRDQETQYF.

The chain is built from TRBV4-2 and TRBJ2-2; 9 positions match TRBD2. CDR3 length: 20 amino acids. The junction had 11 bases not matched to a gene; V was cut back by 0 bases and J by 0 bases. Germline V lookup: CDR1 LGHNA, CDR2 YNFKEQ. The CDR3, as DNA: TGTGCCAGCAGCCAAGAGGGCCTAGCGGGATTATCGACGAACACCGGGGAGCTGTTTTTT. Residues: CASSQEGLAGLSTNTGELFF.

The rearrangement links TRBV12-5 to TRBJ1-1; a weak D match, TRBD1 (5 bases). CDR3 length: 13 amino acids. Trimming cost V 2 bases and J 8 bases, with 12 bases left between them. CDR1 is LGHNT and CDR2 is FRNRAP in the germline V gene. CDR3 in DNA: TGTGCTAGTGGTTTGATCCAGGGACCAGAAGCTTTCTTT. Translating it yields CASGLIQGPEAFF.